The entry that follows covers one T cell receptor beta chain sequence. Antigen: not known. These data belong to a study of cytomegalovirus exposure and HLA in healthy donors. In the study overall: The 130 or so validation repertoires and the 650 to 850 first-cohort repertoires shared a platform, a later analysis reported.

Whole-study results and caveats: While the bulk of TCR sequences proved rare, some public TCRs turned up in many donors. Cytomegalovirus-associated TCR beta chains were listed, numbering some 150.

The donors were part of the validation cohort of more than 90 subjects. That cohort was separate from the first cohort, which comprised 670 or so subjects. The repertoire was sequenced with immunoSEQ multiplex PCR; TCRdb's copy has only in-frame clones and lacks some. The sample consists of around 350,000 clones, 86% of them appearing once. Material for sequencing was PBMCs. The receptor's source is a woman aged 18-29 years in good health and CMV-seronegative.

The chain's CDR3 is CASSLMMGGQGAGTEAFF. In nucleotides, the CDR3 is TGTGCCAGCAGCTTGATGATGGGAGGACAGGGGGCTGGAACTGAAGCTTTCTTT. This chain connects TRBV5-6 to TRBJ1-1; 11 positions agree with TRBD1. The CDR3 is made up of 18 amino acids. The V gene's germline CDR1 is SGHDT and CDR2 YYEEEE. After removal of 1 base from V and 5 bases from J, the junction contained 13 bases not matched to a gene.